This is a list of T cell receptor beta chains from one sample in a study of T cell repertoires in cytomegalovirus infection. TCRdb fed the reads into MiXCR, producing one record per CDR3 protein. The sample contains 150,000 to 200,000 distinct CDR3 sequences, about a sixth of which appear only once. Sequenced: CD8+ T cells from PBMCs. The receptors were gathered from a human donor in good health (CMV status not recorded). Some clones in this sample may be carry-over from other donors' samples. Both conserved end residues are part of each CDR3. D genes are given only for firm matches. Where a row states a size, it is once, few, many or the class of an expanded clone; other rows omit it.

CDR3aa: CASSLIVPRGRPSGANVLTF
CDR3nt: TGTGCCAGCAGCTTAATCGTACCCAGGGGGCGACCCTCTGGGGCCAACGTCCTGACTTTC
abundance: -
d_gene: TRBD1
v_gene: TRBV7-3
j_gene: TRBJ2-6

CDR3aa: CASSLGTEGRRNEKLFF
CDR3nt: TGTGCTAGCAGCTTAGGGACTGAGGGCAGGAGGAATGAAAAACTGTTTTTT
abundance: -
d_gene: -
v_gene: TRBV7-7
j_gene: TRBJ1-4

CDR3aa: CASSLHLGQLASGYTF
CDR3nt: TGTGCCAGCAGCTTGCATCTGGGACAGCTAGCGAGCGGCTACACCTTC
abundance: -
d_gene: TRBD1
v_gene: TRBV5-6
j_gene: TRBJ1-2

CDR3aa: CASSPRQAPSYEQYF
CDR3nt: TGTGCCAGCAGCCCTAGACAGGCCCCCTCCTACGAGCAGTACTTC
abundance: -
d_gene: -
v_gene: TRBV7-9
j_gene: TRBJ2-7

CDR3aa: CAWSEGAYEQYF
CDR3nt: TGTGCCTGGAGTGAGGGGGCCTACGAGCAGTACTTC
abundance: once
d_gene: -
v_gene: TRBV30
j_gene: TRBJ2-7

CDR3aa: CASSQDWGPGNTIYF
CDR3nt: TGCGCCAGCAGCCAAGACTGGGGGCCAGGAAACACCATATATTTT
abundance: -
d_gene: -
v_gene: TRBV4-3
j_gene: TRBJ1-3

CDR3aa: CASSQDGTSITDTQYF
CDR3nt: TGTGCCAGCAGCCAAGACGGGACTAGTATCACAGATACGCAGTATTTT
abundance: few
d_gene: TRBD2
v_gene: TRBV4-2
j_gene: TRBJ2-3

CDR3aa: CATSRGPLDGEQYF
CDR3nt: TGTGCCACCAGCAGAGGGCCCCTCGACGGCGAGCAGTACTTC
abundance: -
d_gene: -
v_gene: TRBV15
j_gene: TRBJ2-7

CDR3aa: CATLPLDGRSGANVLTF
CDR3nt: TGTGCCACCCTTCCTTTGGACGGCCGCTCTGGGGCCAACGTCCTGACTTTC
abundance: -
d_gene: -
v_gene: TRBV7-9
j_gene: TRBJ2-6

CDR3aa: CASSYPGTSGGKQFF
CDR3nt: TGTGCCAGCAGTTACCCCGGGACTAGCGGGGGCAAGCAGTTCTTC
abundance: -
d_gene: TRBD2
v_gene: TRBV6-2/TRBV6-3
j_gene: TRBJ2-1

CDR3aa: CASIPGQGYEQYF
CDR3nt: TGTGCCAGCATCCCGGGACAGGGCTACGAGCAGTACTTC
abundance: few
d_gene: TRBD1
v_gene: TRBV7-2
j_gene: TRBJ2-7

CDR3aa: CASSLRTGGFYEQYF
CDR3nt: TGTGCCAGCAGCTTGAGGACAGGGGGTTTCTACGAGCAGTACTTC
abundance: -
d_gene: TRBD1
v_gene: TRBV7-6
j_gene: TRBJ2-7

CDR3aa: CASSLDRDRDPYEQYF
CDR3nt: TGTGCCAGCAGCTTAGACCGGGACAGGGACCCCTACGAGCAGTACTTC
abundance: few
d_gene: TRBD1
v_gene: TRBV7-8
j_gene: TRBJ2-7

CDR3aa: CATSRDRAGTGVVGELFF
CDR3nt: TGTGCCACCAGCAGAGATAGAGCCGGGACAGGGGTGGTCGGGGAGCTGTTTTTT
abundance: few
d_gene: TRBD1
v_gene: TRBV15
j_gene: TRBJ2-2

CDR3aa: CAISDGSYEQYF
CDR3nt: TGTGCCATCAGTGACGGGTCCTACGAGCAGTACTTC
abundance: -
d_gene: -
v_gene: TRBV10-3
j_gene: TRBJ2-7

CDR3aa: CASSAYWTGTYEQYF
CDR3nt: TGTGCCAGCAGCGCGTACTGGACAGGTACCTACGAGCAGTACTTC
abundance: -
d_gene: TRBD1
v_gene: TRBV7-2
j_gene: TRBJ2-7